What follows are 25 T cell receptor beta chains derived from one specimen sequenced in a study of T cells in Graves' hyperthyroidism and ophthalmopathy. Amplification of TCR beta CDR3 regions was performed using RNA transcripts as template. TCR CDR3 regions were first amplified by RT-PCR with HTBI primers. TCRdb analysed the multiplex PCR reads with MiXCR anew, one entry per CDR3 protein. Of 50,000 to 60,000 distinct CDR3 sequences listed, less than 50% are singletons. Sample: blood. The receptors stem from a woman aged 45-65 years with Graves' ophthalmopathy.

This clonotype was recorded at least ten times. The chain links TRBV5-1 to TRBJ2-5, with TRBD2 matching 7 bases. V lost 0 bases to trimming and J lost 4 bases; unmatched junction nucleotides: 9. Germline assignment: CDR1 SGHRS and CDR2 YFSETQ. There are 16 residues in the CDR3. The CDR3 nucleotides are TGCGCCAGCAGCTTGGAGGGCCTAGCGGTGGGAGAGACCCAGTACTTC. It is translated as CASSLEGLAVGETQYF.

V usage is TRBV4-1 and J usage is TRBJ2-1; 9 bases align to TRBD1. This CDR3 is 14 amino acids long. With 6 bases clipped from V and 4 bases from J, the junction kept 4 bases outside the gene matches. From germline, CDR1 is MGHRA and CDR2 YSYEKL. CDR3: CASRRQGGYNEQFF. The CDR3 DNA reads TGCGCCAGCAGGCGACAGGGGGGATACAATGAGCAGTTCTTC.

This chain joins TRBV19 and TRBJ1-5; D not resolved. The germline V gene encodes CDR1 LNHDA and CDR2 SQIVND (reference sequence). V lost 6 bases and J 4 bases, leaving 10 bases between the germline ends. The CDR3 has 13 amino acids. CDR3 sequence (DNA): TGTGCCAGTAGCCTATCGGGAAATCAGCCCCAGCATTTT. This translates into CASSLSGNQPQHF.

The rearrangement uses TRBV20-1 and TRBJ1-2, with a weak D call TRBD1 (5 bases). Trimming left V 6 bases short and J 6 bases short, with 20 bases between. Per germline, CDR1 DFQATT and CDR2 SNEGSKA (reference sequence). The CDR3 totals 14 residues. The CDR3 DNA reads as TGCAGTGCCGGTGGGGGGGACGACCCCAATGGCTACACCTTC. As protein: CSAGGGDDPNGYTF.

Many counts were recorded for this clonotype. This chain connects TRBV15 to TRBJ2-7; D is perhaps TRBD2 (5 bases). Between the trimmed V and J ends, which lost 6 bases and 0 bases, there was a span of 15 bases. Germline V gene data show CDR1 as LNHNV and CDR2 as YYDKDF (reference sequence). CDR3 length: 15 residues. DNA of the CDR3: TGTGCCACCAGTCCCGGAGCGGTGAGCTCCTACGAGCAGTACTTC. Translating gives CATSPGAVSSYEQYF. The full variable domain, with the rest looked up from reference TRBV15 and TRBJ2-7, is DAMVIQNPRYQVTQFGKPVTLSCSQTLNHNVMYWYQQKSSQAPKLLFHYYDKDFNNEADTPDNFQSRRPNTSFCFLDIRSPGLGDTAMYLCATSPGAVSSYEQYFGPGTRLTVT.

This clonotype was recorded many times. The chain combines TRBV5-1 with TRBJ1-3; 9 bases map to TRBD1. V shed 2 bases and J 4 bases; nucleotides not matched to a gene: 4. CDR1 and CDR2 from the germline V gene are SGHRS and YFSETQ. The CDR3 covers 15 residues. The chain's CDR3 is CASSLGQGNGNTIYF. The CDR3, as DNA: TGCGCCAGCAGCTTAGGACAGGGGAACGGAAACACCATATATTTT.

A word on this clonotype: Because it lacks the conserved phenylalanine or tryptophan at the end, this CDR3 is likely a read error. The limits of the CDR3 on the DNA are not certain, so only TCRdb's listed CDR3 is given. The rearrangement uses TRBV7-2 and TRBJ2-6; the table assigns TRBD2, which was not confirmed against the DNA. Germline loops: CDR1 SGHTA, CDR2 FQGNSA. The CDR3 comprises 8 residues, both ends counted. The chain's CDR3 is CASSPSTS.

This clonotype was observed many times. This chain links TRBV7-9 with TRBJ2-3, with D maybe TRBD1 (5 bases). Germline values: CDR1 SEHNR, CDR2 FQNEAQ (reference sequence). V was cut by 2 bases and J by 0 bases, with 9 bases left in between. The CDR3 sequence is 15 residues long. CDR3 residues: CASSLKGASTDTQYF. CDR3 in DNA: TGTGCCAGCAGCTTAAAAGGGGCTAGCACAGATACGCAGTATTTT.

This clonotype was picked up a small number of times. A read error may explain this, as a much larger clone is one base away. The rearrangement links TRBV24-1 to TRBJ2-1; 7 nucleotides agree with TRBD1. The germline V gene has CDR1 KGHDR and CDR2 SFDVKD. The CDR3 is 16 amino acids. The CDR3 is CATSDQDRSSHNGQFF. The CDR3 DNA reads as TGTGCCACCAGTGATCAGGACAGGAGCTCCCACAATGGGCAGTTCTTC.

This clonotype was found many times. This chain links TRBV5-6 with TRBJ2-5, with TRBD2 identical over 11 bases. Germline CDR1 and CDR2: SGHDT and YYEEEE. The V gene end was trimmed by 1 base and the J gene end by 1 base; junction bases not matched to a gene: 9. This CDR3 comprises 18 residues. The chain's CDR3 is CASSLMLSTSGAQETQYF. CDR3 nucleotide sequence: TGTGCCAGCAGCTTGATGTTGTCGACTAGCGGGGCCCAAGAGACCCAGTACTTC.

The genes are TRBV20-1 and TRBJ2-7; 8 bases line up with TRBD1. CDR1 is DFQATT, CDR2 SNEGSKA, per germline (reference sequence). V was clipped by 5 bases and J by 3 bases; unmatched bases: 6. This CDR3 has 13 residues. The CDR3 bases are TGCAGTGCTCCCCGGACAGGGAACTACGAGCAGTACTTC. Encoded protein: CSAPRTGNYEQYF.

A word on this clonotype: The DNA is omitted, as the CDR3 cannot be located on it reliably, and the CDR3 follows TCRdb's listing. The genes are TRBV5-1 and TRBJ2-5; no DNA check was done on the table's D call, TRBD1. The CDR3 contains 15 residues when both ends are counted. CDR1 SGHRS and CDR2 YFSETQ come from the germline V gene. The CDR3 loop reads CASSLWGQGARFLDF.

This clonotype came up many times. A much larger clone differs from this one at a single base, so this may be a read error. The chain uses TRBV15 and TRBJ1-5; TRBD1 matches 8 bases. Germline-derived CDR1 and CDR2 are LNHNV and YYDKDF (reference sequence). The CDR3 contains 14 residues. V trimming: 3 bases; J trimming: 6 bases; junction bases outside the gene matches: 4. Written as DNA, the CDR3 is TGTGCCACCAGCAGGGACAGGGTTGTTCAGCCCCAGCATTTT. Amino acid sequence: CATSRDRVVQPQHF.

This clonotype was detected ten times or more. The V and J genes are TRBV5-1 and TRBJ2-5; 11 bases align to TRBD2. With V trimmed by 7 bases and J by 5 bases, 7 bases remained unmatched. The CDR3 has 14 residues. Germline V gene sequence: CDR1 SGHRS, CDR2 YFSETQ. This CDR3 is CASSSGGPGETQYF. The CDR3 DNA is TGCGCCAGCTCTAGCGGGGGGCCGGGGGAGACCCAGTACTTC. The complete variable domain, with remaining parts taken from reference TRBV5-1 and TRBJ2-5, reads KAGVTQTPRYLIKTRGQQVTLSCSPISGHRSVSWYQQTPGQGLQFLFEYFSETQRNKGNFPGRFSGRQFSNSRSEMNVSTLELGDSALYLCASSSGGPGETQYFGPGTRLLVL.

CDR3 amino acids: CAISLAGGPKQFF. CDR3 bases: TGTGCCATCAGCTTAGCGGGAGGGCCAAAGCAGTTCTTC. The rearrangement links TRBV10-3 to TRBJ2-1; 11 bases align to TRBD2. Germline-derived CDR1 and CDR2 are ENHRY and SYGVKD. This CDR3 contains 13 residues. V gave up 6 bases and J gave up 11 bases; unmatched junction bases: 6.

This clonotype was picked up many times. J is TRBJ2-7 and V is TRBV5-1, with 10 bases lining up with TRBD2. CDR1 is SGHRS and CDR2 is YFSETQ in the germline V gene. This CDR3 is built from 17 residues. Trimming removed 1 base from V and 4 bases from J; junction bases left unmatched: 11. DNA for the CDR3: TGCGCCAGCAGCTTGTCTGATTCTAGCGGGAGACCGTACGAGCAGTACTTC. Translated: CASSLSDSSGRPYEQYF.

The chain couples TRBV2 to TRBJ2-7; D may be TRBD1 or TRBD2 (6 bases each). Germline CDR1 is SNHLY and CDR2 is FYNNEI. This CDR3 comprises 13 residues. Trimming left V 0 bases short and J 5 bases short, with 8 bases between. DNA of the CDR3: TGTGCCAGCAGTGAAGCGGGGGGCCACGAGCAGTACTTC. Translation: CASSEAGGHEQYF.

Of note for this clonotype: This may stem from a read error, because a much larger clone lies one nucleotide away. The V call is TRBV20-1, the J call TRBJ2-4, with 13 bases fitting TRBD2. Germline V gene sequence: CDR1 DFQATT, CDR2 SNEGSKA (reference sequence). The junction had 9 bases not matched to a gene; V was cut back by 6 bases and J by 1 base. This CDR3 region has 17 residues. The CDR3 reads CSAAGTSGIMAKNIQYF. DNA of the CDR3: TGCAGTGCAGCCGGGACTAGCGGGATTATGGCCAAAAACATTCAGTACTTC.

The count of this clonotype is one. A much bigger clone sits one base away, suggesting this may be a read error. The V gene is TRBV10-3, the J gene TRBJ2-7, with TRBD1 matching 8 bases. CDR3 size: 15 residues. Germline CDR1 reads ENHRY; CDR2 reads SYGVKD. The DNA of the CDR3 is TGTGCCAGCAGTTCCGACAGGGGACTCTCCTACGAGCAGTACTTC. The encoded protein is CASSSDRGLSYEQYF.

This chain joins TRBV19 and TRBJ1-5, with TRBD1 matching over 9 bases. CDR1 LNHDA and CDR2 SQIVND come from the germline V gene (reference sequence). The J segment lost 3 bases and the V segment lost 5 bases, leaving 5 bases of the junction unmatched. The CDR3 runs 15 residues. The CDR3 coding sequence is TGTGCCAGTAGTGGGGACAGGGACGTCAATCAGCCCCAGCATTTT. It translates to CASSGDRDVNQPQHF.

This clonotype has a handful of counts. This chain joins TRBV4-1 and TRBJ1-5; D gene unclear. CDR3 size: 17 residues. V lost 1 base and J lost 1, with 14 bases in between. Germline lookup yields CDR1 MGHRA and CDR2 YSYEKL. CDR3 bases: TGCGCCAGCAGCCAAGGAGGGCCCCTTAAGAGCAATCAGCCCCAGCATTTT. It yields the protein CASSQGGPLKSNQPQHF.

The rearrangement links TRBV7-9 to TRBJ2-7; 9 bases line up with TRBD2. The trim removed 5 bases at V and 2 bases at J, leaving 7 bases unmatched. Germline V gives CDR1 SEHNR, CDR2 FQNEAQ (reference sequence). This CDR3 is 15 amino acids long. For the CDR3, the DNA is TGTGCCAGCAGCCCCCAGGCGGGAGGGGCCTACGAGCAGTACTTC. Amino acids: CASSPQAGGAYEQYF.

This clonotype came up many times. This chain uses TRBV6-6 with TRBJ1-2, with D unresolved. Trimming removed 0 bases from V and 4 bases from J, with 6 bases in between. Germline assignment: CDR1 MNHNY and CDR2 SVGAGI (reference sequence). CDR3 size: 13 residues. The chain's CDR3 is CASSYSGGYGYTF. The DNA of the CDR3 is TGTGCCAGCAGTTACTCAGGCGGCTATGGCTACACCTTC.

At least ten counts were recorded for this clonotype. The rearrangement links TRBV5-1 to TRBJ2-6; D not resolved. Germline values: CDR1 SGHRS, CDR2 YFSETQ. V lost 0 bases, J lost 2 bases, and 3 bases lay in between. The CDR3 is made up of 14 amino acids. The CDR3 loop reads CASSLGTGANVLTF. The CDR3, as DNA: TGCGCCAGCAGCTTGGGAACTGGGGCCAACGTCCTGACTTTC. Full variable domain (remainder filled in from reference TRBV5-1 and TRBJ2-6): KAGVTQTPRYLIKTRGQQVTLSCSPISGHRSVSWYQQTPGQGLQFLFEYFSETQRNKGNFPGRFSGRQFSNSRSEMNVSTLELGDSALYLCASSLGTGANVLTFGAGSRLTVL.

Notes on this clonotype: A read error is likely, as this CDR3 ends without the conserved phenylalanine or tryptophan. This CDR3 is CASSANGTGLSEQYL. The DNA of the CDR3 is TGTGCCAGCAGCGCCAACGGGACAGGCTTATCCGAGCAGTACCTC. V is TRBV9 and J is TRBJ2-7; TRBD1 aligns across 8 bases. The CDR3 extends over 15 amino acids. The J segment lost 6 bases and the V segment lost 3 bases, leaving 11 bases of the junction unmatched. The germline gives CDR1 SGDLS, CDR2 YYNGEE.